Many counts were recorded for the clone carrying this T cell receptor beta chain. Together with thyroid ultrasound, orbital computed tomography, serum thyroxine and TRAb, clinical symptoms were used for diagnoses. These data come from a study of T cells in Graves' hyperthyroidism and ophthalmopathy. Amplification of TCR beta CDR3 regions used RNA as the template. With the HTBI primer set, the TCR CDR3 went through a first round of RT-PCR. One entry per CDR3 protein results from TCRdb running MiXCR on the multiplex PCR reads. Of some 600,000 distinct CDR3 sequences in the sample, approximately 13% are singletons; the top ten hold 5.8%. This clonotype was obtained from a woman in her 30s with Graves' hyperthyroidism that later progressed to Graves' ophthalmopathy. The sample was blood.

The CDR3 DNA sequence: TGTGCCAGCAGTCGGACAGGGGGTTCCCCGCCCCAGCATTTT. Translated, it gives CASSRTGGSPPQHF. V and J are TRBV6-1 and TRBJ1-5; TRBD1 matches 10 bases. The length of the CDR3 is 14 residues. The germline gives CDR1 MNHNS, CDR2 SASEGT. The V gene end was trimmed by 5 bases and the J gene end by 9 bases; junction bases not matched to a gene: 7.